This T cell receptor (beta chain) was recorded in a study of beta chain features in type 1 diabetes. Turning to the study itself: Sorted cells from all samples, numbering some 99,000,000, were examined. Study-wide findings and caveats: Shorter TCRB CDR3s, moderately but significantly so, marked every one of the four CD4+ subsets in Type 1 diabetes patients. In comparison with healthy donors, patients had naive, central memory and Treg TCRB repertoires that appeared more similar.

Of note for this clone: Its antigen is as yet unknown.

Sorting based on CD45RO/CCR7/CD25/CD127/CD95/CD27 separated CD4+ naive, central memory, regulatory and stem cell-like memory cells. Every bit of the isolated RNA underwent reverse transcription, so sequencing read expressed TCRB transcripts. Profiling relied on immunoSEQ multiplex PCR, and the TCRdb table lists in-frame clones only, not all of them. Of 600,000 to 700,000 clones listed, around 12% are singletons. Germline V gene sequence: CDR1 SEHNR, CDR2 FQNEAQ (reference sequence). Trimming took 6 bases from V and 4 from J, leaving 10 bases between them. This CDR3 comprises 12 residues. The chain recombines TRBV7-9 with TRBJ2-7; tentative D call: TRBD2 (7 bases). This clonotype was sampled from a man aged 30 to 45 with type 1 diabetes. The sequencing input was naive CD4+ T cells from blood. The CDR3 region is CASRGGEYEQYF. The CDR3, as DNA: TGTGCCAGCAGAGGGGGGGAGTACGAGCAGTACTTC.